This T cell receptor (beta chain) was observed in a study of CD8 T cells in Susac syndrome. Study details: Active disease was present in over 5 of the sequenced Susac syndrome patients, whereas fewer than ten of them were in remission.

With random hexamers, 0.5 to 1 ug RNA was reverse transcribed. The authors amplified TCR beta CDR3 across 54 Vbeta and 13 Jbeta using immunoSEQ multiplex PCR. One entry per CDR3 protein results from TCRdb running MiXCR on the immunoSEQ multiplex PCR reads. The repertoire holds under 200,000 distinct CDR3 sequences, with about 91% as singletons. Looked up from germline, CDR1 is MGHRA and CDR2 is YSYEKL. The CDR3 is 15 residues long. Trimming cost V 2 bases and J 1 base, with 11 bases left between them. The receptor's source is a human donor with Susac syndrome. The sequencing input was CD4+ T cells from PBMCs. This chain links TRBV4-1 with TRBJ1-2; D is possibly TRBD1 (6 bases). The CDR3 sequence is CASSQPDRFNYGYTF. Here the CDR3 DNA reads TGCGCCAGCAGCCAACCTGACAGGTTTAACTATGGCTACACCTTC.